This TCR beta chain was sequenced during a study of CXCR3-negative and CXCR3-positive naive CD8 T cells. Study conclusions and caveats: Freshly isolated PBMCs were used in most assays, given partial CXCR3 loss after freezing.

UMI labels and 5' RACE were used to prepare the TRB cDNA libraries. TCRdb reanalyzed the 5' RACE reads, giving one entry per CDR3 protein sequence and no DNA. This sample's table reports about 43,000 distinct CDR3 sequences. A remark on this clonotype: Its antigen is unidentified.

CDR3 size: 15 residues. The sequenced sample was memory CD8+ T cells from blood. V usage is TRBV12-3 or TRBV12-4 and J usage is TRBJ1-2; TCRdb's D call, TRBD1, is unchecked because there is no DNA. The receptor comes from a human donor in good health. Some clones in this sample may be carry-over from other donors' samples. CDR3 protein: CASSFSGKLLYGYTF.